Each of the 4 T cell receptor beta chains below was sequenced from the same sample in a study of blood T cell repertoires in COVID-19. Libraries were prepared by immunoSEQ multiplex PCR; TCRdb keeps only in-frame clonotypes and omits some of them. The data hold 290,000 or so clones, with 87% observed a single time. The sequenced sample was peripheral blood. The receptors shown here come from a man aged 18 to 29 with active or convalescent COVID-19.

V and J are TRBV11-2 and TRBJ2-5, with TRBD1 matching over 7 bases. The germline CDR1 and CDR2 sequences are SGHAT and FQNNGV. V was clipped by 7 bases and J by 5 bases; unmatched bases: 13. This CDR3 has 15 residues. The CDR3 region has the DNA TGTGCCAGCAACACAAACAGGGGATTACGGGAGACCCAGTACTTC. It yields the protein CASNTNRGLRETQYF.

Concerning this clone: Other DNA variants within this sample encode the same CDR3. The chain has TRBV27 and TRBJ1-1; tentative D call: TRBD1 (5 bases). The CDR3 contains 12 residues. V was cut by 6 bases and J by 1 base, with 6 bases left in between. Germline V lookup: CDR1 MNHEY, CDR2 SMNVEV (reference sequence). The CDR3 region is CASSQGNTEAFF. The CDR3 DNA reads TGTGCCAGCAGCCAGGGGAACACTGAAGCTTTCTTT.

V is TRBV4-3 and J is TRBJ2-2, with a tentative D call TRBD1 (5 bases). The V end was cut by 0 bases, the J end by 1 base, with 6 bases between. The germline V gene has CDR1 LGHNA and CDR2 YSLEER. The CDR3 totals 15 residues. CDR3 amino acids: CASSQDRGNTGELFF. CDR3 nucleotides: TGCGCCAGCAGCCAAGATAGGGGGAACACCGGGGAGCTGTTTTTT.

This chain connects TRBV24-1 to TRBJ2-3, with 12 nucleotides matching TRBD2. This CDR3 has 21 amino acids. Losses at the gene ends were 3 bases for V and 4 bases for J; bases not matched to a gene: 19. Per germline, CDR1 KGHDR and CDR2 SFDVKD. This CDR3 is CATSDKRASIASGRAADTQYF. CDR3 sequence (DNA): TGTGCCACCAGTGATAAGCGGGCATCGATCGCTAGCGGGAGGGCGGCAGATACGCAGTATTTT.